This T cell receptor beta chain was recorded in a study of technical replicates of blood from a handful of donors. J was trimmed by 0 bases and V by 0 bases; bases with no gene match: 4. CDR3 size: 17 residues. CDR1 and CDR2 from the germline V gene are SGHTA and FQGTGA. Clones were sequenced by immunoSEQ multiplex PCR, and TCRdb holds only the in-frame ones, with some missing. Counted here are 75,000 to 100,000 clones, just over 90% occurring once; the ten biggest clones make up around 0.27%. The source material was T cells isolated from PBMCs. V usage is TRBV7-3 and J usage is TRBJ2-7, with TRBD2 matching 11 bases. The clonotype was recovered from a human donor in good health. The chain's CDR3 is CASSLTGTSGSSYEQYF. CDR3 DNA sequence: TGTGCCAGCAGCTTAACGGGAACTAGCGGGAGCTCCTACGAGCAGTACTTC.